Each of the 10 T cell receptor beta chains below was sequenced from the same sample in a study of blood T cell repertoires in COVID-19. Sequencing was performed with immunoSEQ multiplex PCR; in TCRdb, only in-frame clones are kept and a portion is missing. The profile shows about 150,000 clones, 85% of them singletons. The sample was peripheral blood. The origin of the receptors is a woman aged 40 to 50 with active or convalescent COVID-19.

The chain recombines TRBV28 with TRBJ1-6, with D tentatively TRBD1 (6 bases). V was clipped by 6 bases and J by 7 bases, with 13 bases between them. The CDR3 loop spans 14 amino acids. Germline V gene sequence: CDR1 MDHEN, CDR2 SYDVKM. The CDR3: CASRKGQTNSPLHF. As DNA, the CDR3 is TGTGCCAGCAGAAAAGGACAGACAAATTCACCCCTCCACTTT.

The V gene is TRBV28, the J gene TRBJ2-7; weak D call: TRBD1 (5 bases). V was cut by 3 bases and J by 2 bases, with 11 bases left in between. This CDR3 comprises 14 residues. Germline V gene lookup returns CDR1 MDHEN and CDR2 SYDVKM. CDR3: CASSLVARAYEQYF. The CDR3 DNA reads TGTGCCAGCAGTTTGGTGGCCAGGGCCTACGAGCAGTACTTC.

The chain combines TRBV30 with TRBJ2-1; a weak D match, TRBD2 (6 bases). The CDR3 consists of 15 residues. CDR1 GTSNPN and CDR2 SVGIG come from the germline V gene (reference sequence). Trimming stripped 5 bases from V and 6 bases from J, with 20 bases between. The DNA of the CDR3 is TGTGCCTGGGATTGGGGCGGGGAAATTGGCAATGAGCAGTTCTTC. It translates to CAWDWGGEIGNEQFF.

This chain uses TRBV7-9 with TRBJ1-6; 9 positions match TRBD1. The length of the CDR3 is 15 residues. V shed 10 bases and J 7 bases; nucleotides not matched to a gene: 11. Germline values: CDR1 SEHNR, CDR2 FQNEAQ (reference sequence). Here the CDR3 reads CAIRTGGSGNSPLHF. The DNA of the CDR3 is TGTGCCATCCGTACAGGGGGCTCTGGGAATTCACCCCTCCACTTT.

The chain carries TRBV28 and TRBJ1-3, with D possibly being TRBD1 (6 bases). V lost 3 bases and J 2 bases, leaving 8 bases between the germline ends. This CDR3 spans 14 amino acids. Per the germline V gene, CDR1 is MDHEN and CDR2 is SYDVKM. The CDR3 coding sequence is TGTGCCAGCAGTTTTCGACAGGCTGGAAACACCATATATTTT. Amino acids: CASSFRQAGNTIYF. The full variable domain, completed using reference TRBV28 and TRBJ1-3, is DVKVTQSSRYLVKRTGEKVFLECVQDMDHENMFWYRQDPGLGLRLIYFSYDVKMKEKGDIPEGYSVSREKKERFSLILESASTNQTSMYLCASSFRQAGNTIYFGEGSWLTVV.

The chain employs TRBV12-5 and TRBJ2-3, with TRBD2 matching 12 bases. The CDR3 totals 15 residues. Trimming cost V 6 bases and J 3 bases; bases outside gene matches: 4. Germline values: CDR1 LGHNT, CDR2 FRNRAP. CDR3 protein: CASGAGLAGTDTQYF. DNA for the CDR3: TGTGCTAGTGGCGCCGGACTAGCGGGAACAGATACGCAGTATTTT.

The sample holds one count of this clone. J is TRBJ1-1 and V is TRBV5-1; maybe TRBD1 (5 bases). With 0 bases removed from V and 2 bases from J, the gap between germline ends came to 8 bases. Germline V CDR1 and CDR2: SGHRS, YFSETQ. This CDR3 region has 14 residues. The CDR3 DNA is TGCGCCAGCAGCTTGGAATGGGGCAACACTGAAGCTTTCTTT. As protein: CASSLEWGNTEAFF.

This chain uses TRBV28 with TRBJ2-5; tentatively, D is TRBD1 (5 bases). The CDR3 sequence is 13 residues long. CDR1 and CDR2 from the germline V gene are MDHEN and SYDVKM. The V and J ends lost 6 bases and 3 bases respectively, with 11 bases between them. Here the CDR3 reads CASSRTGEETQYF. The DNA for the CDR3 is TGTGCCAGCAGCCGCACAGGAGAAGAGACCCAGTACTTC.

V and J are TRBV19 and TRBJ1-5; 12 nucleotides agree with TRBD1. The germline gives CDR1 LNHDA, CDR2 SQIVND (reference sequence). The CDR3 contains 15 residues. J was trimmed by 5 bases and V by 4 bases; bases with no gene match: 3. CDR3 in amino acids: CASSRGQGAYQPQHF. The CDR3 DNA follows: TGTGCCAGTAGTAGGGGACAGGGGGCCTATCAGCCCCAGCATTTT.

V is TRBV27 and J is TRBJ2-1, with D maybe TRBD2 (5 bases). Germline V lookup: CDR1 MNHEY, CDR2 SMNVEV (reference sequence). The CDR3 is 12 residues long. V lost 6 bases and J 14 bases, leaving 17 bases between the germline ends. The chain's CDR3 is CASRLTRPGKFF. Written as DNA, the CDR3 is TGTGCCAGCAGACTTACCAGGCCGGGGAAGTTCTTC.